The 5 T cell receptor beta chains below all came from one sample that was sequenced in a study of low-dose radiotherapy and immunotherapy resistance in tumors (dated 2022 in TCRdb). Instrument used: Illumina HiSeq 2500. First-strand cDNA was synthesized with Superscript III and a set of TRAV- and TRBV-specific primers, covering both TCRalpha and TCRbeta chains. TCRs were amplified with Phusion for approximately 18 PCR cycles, with a constant-region primer paired with the adapter attached to the V primers. TCRdb reprocessed the public reads (quality trimming at Q25 with fastp, clone calling with MiXCR) and kept in-frame beta chains. All rows with the same CDR3 protein become a single entry with the most common DNA and genes. The sample includes 55,000 to 80,000 distinct CDR3 sequences, with around 27% observed a single time. The leading ten clones occupy about 6.6% of the sample. The sample's time point label, decoded: before trial treatment.

The specimen was PBMCs, collected before treatment. Receptor source: a male donor with rectosigmoid adenocarcinoma.

Points on this clonotype: A read error is likely here: a far larger clone is one base away. The V call is TRBV4-1, the J call TRBJ2-1; 7 bases map to TRBD1. The junction had 17 bases not matched to a gene; V was cut back by 5 bases and J by 10 bases. The CDR3 covers 16 residues. CDR1 is MGHRA, CDR2 YSYEKL, per germline. The CDR3 loop reads CASSNQAAGGTYEQFF. The CDR3 DNA follows: TGCGCCAGCAGCAACCAGGCGGCAGGGGGAACCTACGAGCAGTTCTTC.

This clonotype occurred many times. V and J are TRBV7-2 and TRBJ1-1; 8 positions agree with TRBD1. CDR3 size: 17 residues. V shed 1 base and J 6 bases; nucleotides not matched to a gene: 13. CDR1 is SGHTA and CDR2 is FQGNSA in the germline V gene. The CDR3 region has the DNA TGTGCCAGCAGCTTAGTTGGACAGGGACGGTTTACGGCTGAAGCTTTCTTT. It encodes CASSLVGQGRFTAEAFF.

This clonotype was recorded at least ten times. This rearrangement joins TRBV2 to TRBJ2-7; 12 nucleotides agree with TRBD1. This CDR3 region has 16 residues. With V trimmed by 2 bases and J by 4 bases, 6 bases remained unmatched. CDR1 is SNHLY, CDR2 FYNNEI, per germline. The CDR3, as DNA: TGTGCCAGCAGTGAACGGTGGGGACAGGGGGCGTACGAGCAGTACTTC. It translates to CASSERWGQGAYEQYF. The complete variable domain, with remaining parts taken from reference TRBV2 and TRBJ2-7, reads EPEVTQTPSHQVTQMGQEVILRCVPISNHLYFYWYRQILGQKVEFLVSFYNNEISEKSEIFDDQFSVERPDGSNFTLKIRSTKLEDSAMYFCASSERWGQGAYEQYFGPGTRLTVT.

This clonotype was counted many times. The chain combines TRBV30 with TRBJ2-5; 7 bases are a match to TRBD2. The V gene end was trimmed by 3 bases and the J gene end by 5 bases; junction bases not matched to a gene: 6. CDR3 length: 13 amino acids. From germline, CDR1 is GTSNPN and CDR2 SVGIG (reference sequence). The CDR3 DNA reads as TGTGCCTGGAGAATGACTAGCCTCGAGACCCAGTACTTC. It specifies CAWRMTSLETQYF. Full variable domain (remainder filled in from reference TRBV30 and TRBJ2-5): SQTIHQWPATLVQPVGSPLSLECTVEGTSNPNLYWYRQAAGRGLQLLFYSVGIGQISSEVPQNLSASRPQDRQFILSSKKLLLSDSGFYLCAWRMTSLETQYFGPGTRLLVL.

The chain has TRBV5-6 and TRBJ1-5, with 10 positions matching TRBD1. Germline V CDR1 and CDR2: SGHDT, YYEEEE. With V trimmed by 3 bases and J by 7 bases, 16 bases remained unmatched. The CDR3 length is 18 residues. As DNA, the CDR3 is TGTGCCAGCAGCTCGAACCTGAGAGGGACAGGGGAGGAGCAGCCCCAGCATTTT. Translated: CASSSNLRGTGEEQPQHF.